Following are 28 T cell receptor beta chains from one sample sequenced in a study of blood T cell repertoires in COVID-19. Profiled with immunoSEQ multiplex PCR; TCRdb holds only in-frame clones, not every one. The sample consists of approximately 83,000 clones, 85% of them appearing once. Sequenced: peripheral blood. These receptors came from a man over 45 with acute or convalescent COVID-19.

In its sample, this clone was seen a few times. The rearrangement links TRBV2 to TRBJ1-6; TRBD1 matches at 7 bases. CDR1 and CDR2 from the germline V gene are SNHLY and FYNNEI. CDR3 length equals 14 residues. Losses at the gene ends were 4 bases for V and 9 bases for J; bases not matched to a gene: 6. The CDR3 DNA reads as TGTGCCAGCAGTGCCCGACAGGGCGGTTCACCCCTCCACTTT. Its protein product is CASSARQGGSPLHF. Complete variable domain (other parts from reference TRBV2 and TRBJ1-6): EPEVTQTPSHQVTQMGQEVILRCVPISNHLYFYWYRQILGQKVEFLVSFYNNEISEKSEIFDDQFSVERPDGSNFTLKIRSTKLEDSAMYFCASSARQGGSPLHFGNGTRLTVT.

The chain carries TRBV5-6 and TRBJ2-1; TRBD2 matches 8 bases. The CDR3 runs to 16 residues. The trim removed 5 bases at V and 0 bases at J, leaving 7 bases unmatched. Germline values: CDR1 SGHDT, CDR2 YYEEEE. The CDR3 DNA is TGTGCCAGCAGTTTTCTCAGCGGGAGCTCCTACAATGAGCAGTTCTTC. This sequence encodes CASSFLSGSSYNEQFF.

V is TRBV24-1 and J is TRBJ2-5, with a weak D call TRBD2 (6 bases). The germline V and J ends were trimmed by 9 bases and 5 bases, with 24 bases remaining between them. Germline CDR1 is KGHDR and CDR2 is SFDVKD. CDR3 length: 16 amino acids. Written as DNA, the CDR3 is TGTGCCACCGCCGAGGGGCCAGGGTCTCGGGGGGAGACCCAGTACTTC. Its protein product is CATAEGPGSRGETQYF.

The chain uses TRBV18 and TRBJ2-5; 10 bases map to TRBD1. The CDR3 runs 16 residues. Germline loops: CDR1 KGHSH, CDR2 LQKENI. Losses at the gene ends were 1 base for V and 5 bases for J; bases not matched to a gene: 7. The chain's CDR3 is CASSPRLGTGVETQYF. In nucleotides, the CDR3 is TGTGCCAGCTCACCACGACTCGGGACAGGGGTGGAGACCCAGTACTTC.

Written as DNA, the CDR3 is TGTGCCAGCAGCTTAGCCGTTCAGAGCAATCAGCCCCAGCATTTT. Protein product: CASSLAVQSNQPQHF. V is TRBV7-2 and J is TRBJ1-5, with no clear D. Trimming cost V 0 bases and J 1 base, with 7 bases left between them. Per germline, CDR1 SGHTA and CDR2 FQGNSA. There are 15 residues in the CDR3. The full variable domain, with the rest looked up from reference TRBV7-2 and TRBJ1-5, is GAGVSQSPSNKVTEKGKDVELRCDPISGHTALYWYRQSLGQGLEFLIYFQGNSAPDKSGLPSDRFSAERTGGSVSTLTIQRTQQEDSAVYLCASSLAVQSNQPQHFGDGTRLSIL.

The rearrangement uses TRBV12-3 or TRBV12-4 and TRBJ2-3; a possible D gene is TRBD1 (5 bases). CDR3 length equals 13 residues. V dropped 6 bases and J dropped 1 base, with 8 bases sitting between them. CDR3 amino acids: CASRKGRTDTQYF. The CDR3 coding sequence is TGTGCCAGCAGGAAGGGGCGCACAGATACGCAGTATTTT.

J is TRBJ1-6 and V is TRBV7-2, with TRBD1 identical over 7 bases. Trimming removed 5 bases from V and 4 bases from J; junction bases left unmatched: 5. The germline V gene has CDR1 SGHTA and CDR2 FQGNSA. The CDR3 runs 15 residues. The DNA of the CDR3 is TGTGCCAGCAGCCAAAGACAGGGATATAATTCACCCCTCCACTTT. Amino acids: CASSQRQGYNSPLHF. Full variable domain (remainder filled in from reference TRBV7-2 and TRBJ1-6): GAGVSQSPSNKVTEKGKDVELRCDPISGHTALYWYRQSLGQGLEFLIYFQGNSAPDKSGLPSDRFSAERTGGSVSTLTIQRTQQEDSAVYLCASSQRQGYNSPLHFGNGTRLTVT.

This clone has only a few counts. V is TRBV4-2 and J is TRBJ1-3; D is perhaps TRBD1 (5 bases). The CDR3 is 14 amino acids. Germline CDR1 reads LGHNA; CDR2 reads YNFKEQ. V gave up 3 bases and J gave up 1 base, with 7 bases separating them. As DNA, the CDR3 is TGTGCCAGCAGCCATCAGGGTTCTGGAAACACCATATATTTT. It yields the protein CASSHQGSGNTIYF.

This clone was observed once. V is TRBV18 and J is TRBJ2-3, with 8 bases fitting TRBD1. Germline V gene sequence: CDR1 KGHSH, CDR2 LQKENI. J lost 3 bases, V lost 3 bases, and 5 bases had no gene match. The CDR3 covers 15 residues. CDR3 sequence: CASSPDRAGTDTQYF. In DNA form, the CDR3 reads TGTGCCAGCTCACCGGACAGGGCGGGAACAGATACGCAGTATTTT.

The V call is TRBV19, the J call TRBJ1-3, with TRBD1 matching 8 bases. The germline CDR1 and CDR2 sequences are LNHDA and SQIVND (reference sequence). J gave up 4 bases and V 3 bases, and 11 bases lay outside the gene matches. The CDR3 spans 17 residues. CDR3 residues: CASSISFSTGVGNTIYF. The CDR3 bases are TGTGCCAGTAGTATTTCCTTTTCGACAGGGGTCGGAAACACCATATATTTT.

This chain connects TRBV28 to TRBJ1-2, with TRBD1 matching over 10 bases. CDR3 length: 14 amino acids. The germline V gene encodes CDR1 MDHEN and CDR2 SYDVKM. V was pared by 8 bases and J by 4 bases, with 7 bases of the junction left unmatched. The CDR3, as DNA: TGTGCCAGCCGCCGGGACAGGGGCGTCTATGGCTACACCTTC. Its translation: CASRRDRGVYGYTF.

The V and J genes are TRBV5-5 and TRBJ1-1; D is perhaps TRBD1 (6 bases). Trimming stripped 0 bases from V and 5 bases from J, with 14 bases between. Germline CDR1 reads SGHKS; CDR2 reads YYEKEE (reference sequence). This CDR3 has 15 residues. This chain's CDR3 is CASSLEGRGVTEAFF. CDR3 bases: TGTGCCAGCAGCTTGGAGGGCAGGGGCGTGACTGAAGCTTTCTTT.

This sequence joins TRBV28 and TRBJ2-3; TRBD2 might be the D (6 bases). The CDR3 has 12 amino acids. Germline assignment: CDR1 MDHEN and CDR2 SYDVKM. V dropped 6 bases and J dropped 6 bases, with 10 bases sitting between them. The CDR3: CASRTGGDTQYF. DNA of the CDR3: TGTGCCAGCAGAACCGGGGGTGATACGCAGTATTTT.

A few counts support this clone. This rearrangement joins TRBV20-1 to TRBJ1-1; D is perhaps TRBD1 (5 bases). CDR3 length equals 11 residues. Between the trimmed V and J ends, which lost 3 bases and 10 bases, there was a span of 12 bases. In germline, CDR1 is DFQATT, CDR2 SNEGSKA (reference sequence). CDR3 loop: CSARSGSAAFF. The CDR3 DNA is TGCAGTGCTAGGTCAGGGTCGGCAGCTTTCTTT.

V usage is TRBV6-6 and J usage is TRBJ1-3; the D is unclear. The CDR3 has 14 amino acids. Looked up from germline, CDR1 is MNHNY and CDR2 is SVGAGI (reference sequence). The ends were cut back, 4 bases at V and 2 bases at J, with 9 bases in the middle. The chain's CDR3 is CASSLTTTGNTIYF. The CDR3 DNA sequence: TGTGCCAGCAGTTTGACAACAACTGGAAACACCATATATTTT.

The chain couples TRBV5-5 to TRBJ2-3; D gene unclear. The CDR3 runs 15 residues. V lost 1 base, J lost 11 bases, and 20 bases lay in between. The germline V gene encodes CDR1 SGHKS and CDR2 YYEKEE (reference sequence). The CDR3 here is CASSLQGVAELKQYF. Here the CDR3 DNA reads TGTGCCAGCAGCTTGCAAGGAGTGGCGGAACTTAAGCAGTATTTT.

This chain uses TRBV28 with TRBJ1-1; 12 nucleotides match TRBD1. CDR1 MDHEN and CDR2 SYDVKM come from the germline V gene. After removal of 5 bases from V and 4 bases from J, the junction contained 14 bases not matched to a gene. There are 18 residues in the CDR3. The CDR3 sequence is CASSGMLGTGGAFTEAFF. The CDR3 DNA sequence: TGTGCCAGCAGTGGAATGCTCGGGACAGGGGGCGCGTTCACTGAAGCTTTCTTT.

V usage is TRBV7-2 and J usage is TRBJ1-1; TRBD1 matches 12 bases. Germline CDR1 and CDR2: SGHTA and FQGNSA. There are 14 residues in the CDR3. V trimming: 6 bases; J trimming: 6 bases; junction bases outside the gene matches: 5. CDR3 residues: CASRWDRGPPEAFF. CDR3 nucleotide sequence: TGTGCCAGCAGATGGGACAGGGGGCCCCCTGAAGCTTTCTTT.

Only one count was recorded for this clone. The chain links TRBV4-3 to TRBJ2-2; D is unclear. CDR3 length: 15 amino acids. Germline V gene lookup returns CDR1 LGHNA and CDR2 YSLEER. The V end was cut by 0 bases, the J end by 1 base, with 6 bases between. In DNA form, the CDR3 reads TGCGCCAGCAGCCAAGATCACAGGAACACCGGGGAGCTGTTTTTT. Its translation: CASSQDHRNTGELFF.

This clone has only a few counts. The V gene is TRBV4-3, the J gene TRBJ1-1, with D tentatively TRBD1 (5 bases). Germline values: CDR1 LGHNA, CDR2 YSLEER. The CDR3 spans 16 residues. With 1 base removed from V and 0 bases from J, the gap between germline ends came to 12 bases. CDR3 DNA sequence: TGCGCCAGCAGCCAAGCCCAGGGCCCCATGAACACTGAAGCTTTCTTT. It yields the protein CASSQAQGPMNTEAFF.

The J gene is TRBJ2-3, the V gene TRBV29-1; 10 bases fit TRBD2. The V gene's germline CDR1 is SQVTM and CDR2 ANQGSEA. Trimming cost V 8 bases and J 3 bases; bases outside gene matches: 20. The CDR3 has 18 residues. The CDR3 sequence: CSPPREHEASGSTDTQYF. CDR3 bases: TGCAGCCCCCCACGGGAGCACGAGGCTAGCGGGAGTACAGATACGCAGTATTTT.

This chain links TRBV12-5 with TRBJ1-1; 7 bases align to TRBD1. The trim removed 5 bases at V and 5 bases at J, leaving 5 bases unmatched. The CDR3 is 13 residues long. Germline values: CDR1 LGHNT, CDR2 FRNRAP. This CDR3 is CASGREGATEAFF. In nucleotides, the CDR3 is TGTGCTAGTGGTCGTGAGGGGGCGACTGAAGCTTTCTTT. Full variable domain (outside the CDR3, taken from reference TRBV12-5 and TRBJ1-1): DARVTQTPRHKVTEMGQEVTMRCQPILGHNTVFWYRQTMMQGLELLAYFRNRAPLDDSGMPKDRFSAEMPDATLATLKIQPSEPRDSAVYFCASGREGATEAFFGQGTRLTVV.

The V and J genes are TRBV27 and TRBJ2-1; 15 nucleotides agree with TRBD2. Germline CDR1 MNHEY, CDR2 SMNVEV (reference sequence). The CDR3 sequence is 19 residues long. J lost 10 bases, V lost 0 bases, and 13 bases had no gene match. This CDR3 reads CASSLSIGTSGRTAEEQFF. The CDR3 nucleotides read TGTGCCAGCAGTTTATCCATTGGGACTAGCGGGAGGACCGCCGAAGAGCAGTTCTTC.

J is TRBJ2-3 and V is TRBV19, with a tentative D call TRBD2 (5 bases). This CDR3 has 18 residues. Germline V gene lookup returns CDR1 LNHDA and CDR2 SQIVND (reference sequence). Trimming pared 7 bases from V and 0 bases from J, leaving 23 bases between. The CDR3 sequence is CASKGLAVGLSSTDTQYF. CDR3 coding DNA: TGTGCCAGTAAAGGTCTAGCAGTTGGTTTATCTAGCACAGATACGCAGTATTTT.

This clone was seen only a few times. This chain joins TRBV29-1 and TRBJ1-1; possible D gene TRBD1, 5 bases. The germline gives CDR1 SQVTM, CDR2 ANQGSEA. This CDR3 spans 13 amino acids. V was trimmed by 3 bases and J by 5 bases, leaving 13 bases between them. CDR3 in amino acids: CSVDGAGRTEAFF. The CDR3 DNA follows: TGCAGCGTTGATGGGGCAGGGCGGACTGAAGCTTTCTTT.

The chain is built from TRBV7-2 and TRBJ1-2, with TRBD1 identical over 9 bases. This CDR3 comprises 15 residues. Germline V CDR1 and CDR2: SGHTA, FQGNSA. After removal of 7 bases from V and 2 bases from J, the junction contained 8 bases not matched to a gene. The CDR3 region has the DNA TGTGCCAGCACCCTACAGGGGGCATCCAACTATGGCTACACCTTC. This sequence encodes CASTLQGASNYGYTF.

This chain links TRBV10-3 with TRBJ2-2, with TRBD1 matching over 7 bases. The germline V gene has CDR1 ENHRY and CDR2 SYGVKD. After removal of 5 bases from V and 1 base from J, the junction contained 4 bases not matched to a gene. This CDR3 has 15 residues. The DNA of the CDR3 is TGTGCCATCAGTTTGGGACAGATGAACACCGGGGAGCTGTTTTTT. Protein product: CAISLGQMNTGELFF.

The count of this clone is one. V is TRBV4-3 and J is TRBJ1-4; 8 nucleotides align to TRBD1. V lost 4 bases, J lost 6 bases, and 7 bases stayed unmatched. CDR1 LGHNA and CDR2 YSLEER come from the germline V gene. This CDR3 spans 15 amino acids. For the CDR3, the DNA is TGCGCCAGCAGCCCCTGGGGGACAGGTGATGAAAAACTGTTTTTT. Its translation: CASSPWGTGDEKLFF.